This T cell receptor beta chain was retrieved from a study of OX40 agonist ivuxolimab in advanced cancers. Findings of the study overall: In a subset of nonresponders, normalized T-cell clonal expansion was also low. Specificity for antigen went undetermined in the expanded peripheral T cells.

Blood got drawn at baseline, again on cycle 4 day 1, and then on cycle 7 day 1. This CDR3 region has 13 residues. V was trimmed by 0 bases and J by 8 bases, leaving 5 bases between them. CDR1 is MNHEY and CDR2 is SVGAGI in the germline V gene. This table comes from immunoSEQ multiplex PCR, and its TCRdb copy is limited to in-frame clones, with some not included. The table includes tens of thousands of clones, 88% detected once. On this clone: Its antigen is still unknown. This likely comes from a read error, as the CDR3 has no conserved phenylalanine or tryptophan at its end.

The chain combines TRBV6-5 with TRBJ1-6; no clear D. The receptor was derived from an adult with an advanced solid tumor such as melanoma, head and neck, liver or kidney cancer. The source was CD4+ or CD8+ T cells sorted from blood, collected in a trial of the OX40 agonist ivuxolimab. The CDR3 nucleotides read TGTGCCAGCAGTTACTCCCCTCATTCACCCCTCCACCTT. It translates to CASSYSPHSPLHL.